One and the same sample provided the 25 T cell receptor beta chains below, sequenced in a study of OX40 agonist ivuxolimab in advanced cancers. Libraries were prepared by immunoSEQ multiplex PCR; TCRdb keeps only in-frame clonotypes and omits some of them. The profile shows roughly 60,000 clones, 91% of them singletons. Source: CD4+ or CD8+ T cells sorted from blood, taken in a trial of the OX40 agonist ivuxolimab. Receptors were obtained from an adult with an advanced solid tumor such as melanoma, head and neck, liver or kidney cancer.

This chain uses TRBV27 with TRBJ2-2; D not certain. In germline, CDR1 is MNHEY, CDR2 SMNVEV (reference sequence). V lost 3 bases and J 4 bases, leaving 3 bases between the germline ends. This CDR3 has 12 residues. The CDR3 DNA follows: TGTGCCAGCAGTTTTCTCACCGGGGAGCTGTTTTTT. Its translation is CASSFLTGELFF.

This clone was picked up a small number of times. V gene TRBV4-1 combines with J gene TRBJ1-5; the D is unclear. The CDR3 covers 15 residues. The V gene lost 0 bases and the J gene lost 9 bases, with 15 bases spanning the gap. CDR1 and CDR2 from the germline V gene are MGHRA and YSYEKL. The CDR3 loop reads CASSQDPQISWPQHF. The CDR3 DNA reads as TGCGCCAGCAGCCAAGATCCTCAGATTTCGTGGCCCCAGCATTTT.

The chain links TRBV28 to TRBJ2-1, with 9 bases lining up with TRBD2. V was clipped by 5 bases and J by 5 bases; unmatched bases: 10. The CDR3 spans 16 residues. The germline gives CDR1 MDHEN, CDR2 SYDVKM. The CDR3 nucleotides are TGTGCCAGCAGTCCCCGATTAGCGGGAGCGGACAATGAGCAGTTCTTC. It yields the protein CASSPRLAGADNEQFF.

This clone turned up a few times. The chain links TRBV7-9 to TRBJ2-7; possible D gene TRBD1, 6 bases. Germline CDR1 SEHNR, CDR2 FQNEAQ (reference sequence). V lost 5 bases and J lost 7, with 18 bases in between. The CDR3 has 14 amino acids. The chain's CDR3 is CASSAPQGWEEQYF. CDR3 DNA: TGTGCCAGCAGCGCGCCACAGGGATGGGAGGAGCAGTACTTC.

V usage is TRBV5-6 and J usage is TRBJ1-5, with TRBD1 matching over 10 bases. CDR3 length: 14 amino acids. Germline assignment: CDR1 SGHDT and CDR2 YYEEEE. Trimming at V came to 3 bases and at J to 6 bases, leaving 3 bases not matched to a gene. The chain's CDR3 is CASSWGQGSQPQHF. Written as DNA, the CDR3 is TGTGCCAGCAGCTGGGGACAGGGGAGTCAGCCCCAGCATTTT.

V and J are TRBV27 and TRBJ2-7, with D unresolved. The germline V and J ends were trimmed by 0 bases and 4 bases, with 16 bases remaining between them. CDR3 length equals 16 residues. The germline gives CDR1 MNHEY, CDR2 SMNVEV (reference sequence). The CDR3 is CASSLSLPIAEYEQYF. The CDR3 DNA reads TGTGCCAGCAGTTTATCGTTACCGATAGCTGAATACGAGCAGTACTTC.

The rearrangement links TRBV4-1 to TRBJ2-2; 9 bases fit TRBD1. The V gene end was trimmed by 8 bases and the J gene end by 7 bases; junction bases not matched to a gene: 5. From germline, CDR1 is MGHRA and CDR2 YSYEKL. This CDR3 is built from 13 residues. CDR3 sequence (DNA): TGCGCCAGCCGGACAGGGGAAGTCGGGGAGCTGTTTTTT. This encodes CASRTGEVGELFF.

V and J are TRBV12-2 and TRBJ2-1; the D call in the table, TRBD2, was not verified against the DNA. TRBV12-2 is termed a pseudogene. The CDR3 consists of 20 residues. The CDR3 nucleotides read TGTGCAAGTCGCCGGCGCAAACTAGGACTAGCGGGACTCTCCTACAATGAGCAGTTCTTC. As protein: CASRRRKLGLAGLSYNEQFF.

This sequence joins TRBV6-5 and TRBJ2-3; 9 bases are a match to TRBD2. This CDR3 is built from 16 residues. Trimming cost V 2 bases and J 4 bases; bases outside gene matches: 7. CDR1 and CDR2 (germline): MNHEY, SVGAGI. CDR3 in DNA: TGTGCCAGCAGTTACCATCCTAGCGGGACCGCAGATACGCAGTATTTT. Its protein is CASSYHPSGTADTQYF.

This chain links TRBV7-9 with TRBJ2-1; no definite D call. The germline V gene encodes CDR1 SEHNR and CDR2 FQNEAQ (reference sequence). Trimming took 5 bases from V and 5 from J, leaving 10 bases between them. This CDR3 has 13 amino acids. Here the CDR3 reads CASSPVPNNEQFF. The CDR3 nucleotides are TGTGCCAGCAGCCCCGTTCCGAACAATGAGCAGTTCTTC.

This chain connects TRBV13 to TRBJ2-3; tentative D call: TRBD2 (6 bases). V gave up 5 bases and J gave up 9 bases, with 15 bases separating them. The CDR3 is 13 amino acids. The germline CDR1 and CDR2 sequences are PRHDT and FYEKMQ (reference sequence). Here the CDR3 DNA reads TGTGCCAGCAGCCCGGAGACTAGTAGGACGCAGTATTTT. This sequence encodes CASSPETSRTQYF. Looking up the rest from reference TRBV13 and TRBJ2-3 gives the full variable domain: AAGVIQSPRHLIKEKRETATLKCYPIPRHDTVYWYQQGPGQDPQFLISFYEKMQSDKGSIPDRFSAQQFSDYHSELNMSSLELGDSALYFCASSPETSRTQYFGPGTRLTVL.

V gene TRBV29-1 combines with J gene TRBJ2-3, with a possible D match to TRBD2 (7 bases). The V and J ends lost 3 bases and 0 bases respectively, with 16 bases between them. Germline V gene lookup returns CDR1 SQVTM and CDR2 ANQGSEA. This CDR3 region has 16 residues. DNA of the CDR3: TGCAGCGTTGAGGGGGCAGGGAGGGTCAGCACAGATACGCAGTATTTT. Protein sequence: CSVEGAGRVSTDTQYF.

The chain combines TRBV11-2 with TRBJ2-1; 10 bases align to TRBD2. The J segment lost 4 bases and the V segment lost 1 base, leaving 4 bases of the junction unmatched. CDR3 length equals 16 residues. Germline CDR1 is SGHAT and CDR2 is FQNNGV. Written as DNA, the CDR3 is TGTGCCAGCAGCTTAGTCCTAGCGGGAGTTTACAATGAGCAGTTCTTC. Protein: CASSLVLAGVYNEQFF.

This clone was counted a few times. This sequence joins TRBV6-5 and TRBJ2-7; 7 positions match TRBD1. The V segment lost 2 bases and the J segment 7 bases; nucleotides outside the gene matches: 2. The CDR3 is 12 amino acids. The germline gives CDR1 MNHEY, CDR2 SVGAGI. The CDR3 coding sequence is TGTGCCAGCAGTTACCTCAGGGGGGAGCAGTACTTC. It is translated as CASSYLRGEQYF.

The rearrangement joins TRBV15 to TRBJ2-7; TRBD2 aligns across 14 bases. This CDR3 is 17 amino acids long. Germline CDR1 is LNHNV and CDR2 is YYDKDF (reference sequence). J was trimmed by 6 bases and V by 4 bases; bases with no gene match: 11. The CDR3 loop is CATSMRWGLAGVGEQYF. The CDR3 DNA reads TGTGCCACCAGCATGCGTTGGGGACTAGCGGGAGTTGGCGAGCAGTACTTC.

This sequence joins TRBV27 and TRBJ2-7, with D unclear. Per the germline V gene, CDR1 is MNHEY and CDR2 is SMNVEV (reference sequence). The length of the CDR3 is 12 residues. Trimming removed 4 bases at V and 6 bases at J, with 10 bases between. CDR3 sequence reads: CASSSTLGEQYF. As DNA, the CDR3 is TGTGCCAGCAGTTCGACACTCGGCGAGCAGTACTTC.

The chain is built from TRBV29-1 and TRBJ2-5; TRBD2 matches 15 bases. V gave up 4 bases and J gave up 0 bases; unmatched junction bases: 3. The germline CDR1 and CDR2 sequences are SQVTM and ANQGSEA. This CDR3 comprises 16 residues. This chain's CDR3 is CSVGGTSGRYQETQYF. The DNA for the CDR3 is TGCAGCGTTGGCGGGACTAGCGGGAGGTACCAAGAGACCCAGTACTTC.

V gene TRBV11-3 combines with J gene TRBJ2-1; D is possibly TRBD2 (6 bases). The germline V gene has CDR1 SGHNT and CDR2 YENEEA. The V end was cut by 1 base, the J end by 8 bases, with 21 bases between. This CDR3 has 17 amino acids. CDR3 in amino acids: CASSLAPVGEAGDEQFF. CDR3 sequence (DNA): TGTGCCAGCAGCTTAGCCCCAGTGGGGGAGGCCGGGGATGAGCAGTTCTTC.

CDR3 residues: CASSLTGTSTDTQYF. The CDR3, as DNA: TGTGCCAGCAGCTTAACCGGGACTAGCACAGATACGCAGTATTTT. V and J are TRBV7-3 and TRBJ2-3, with a possible D match to TRBD2 (6 bases). V lost 0 bases to trimming and J lost 0 bases, with 7 bases between them. Looked up from germline, CDR1 is SGHTA and CDR2 is FQGTGA. The length of the CDR3 is 15 residues.

The chain carries TRBV28 and TRBJ1-2; D might be TRBD1 (5 bases). CDR1 MDHEN and CDR2 SYDVKM come from the germline V gene. V shed 7 bases and J shed 0 bases, with 9 bases lying between them. The CDR3 spans 13 residues. The CDR3 reads CASTDRSNYGYTF. DNA for the CDR3: TGTGCCAGCACCGACAGATCTAACTATGGCTACACCTTC.

The chain uses TRBV7-9 and TRBJ2-6; D is unclear. Trimming left V 5 bases short and J 2 bases short, with 4 bases between. This CDR3 contains 13 residues. Looked up from germline, CDR1 is SEHNR and CDR2 is FQNEAQ (reference sequence). CDR3 region: CASSAPGANVLTF. In nucleotides, the CDR3 is TGTGCCAGCAGCGCGCCTGGGGCCAACGTCCTGACTTTC.

The chain carries TRBV4-2 and TRBJ2-2; either TRBD1 or TRBD2 may fit D (5 bases each). Germline assignment: CDR1 LGHNA and CDR2 YNFKEQ. The V end was cut by 6 bases, the J end by 7 bases, with 6 bases between. The CDR3 totals 11 residues. CDR3 in DNA: TGTGCCAGCAGGGGGGTCGGGGAGCTGTTTTTT. Its protein product is CASRGVGELFF.

Only a few counts were recorded for this clone. This chain connects TRBV6-1 to TRBJ2-5; the match to TRBD1 covers 7 bases. The CDR3 has 14 residues. Germline V gene sequence: CDR1 MNHNS, CDR2 SASEGT. V lost 2 bases, J lost 5 bases, and 5 bases stayed unmatched. CDR3 residues: CASSETGVGETQYF. Here the CDR3 DNA reads TGTGCCAGCAGTGAAACAGGGGTGGGGGAGACCCAGTACTTC.

This clone was seen just once. The chain joins TRBV2 to TRBJ2-1, with 10 bases lining up with TRBD1. The trim removed 8 bases at V and 2 bases at J, leaving 6 bases unmatched. Germline values: CDR1 SNHLY, CDR2 FYNNEI. The CDR3 sequence is 15 residues long. The DNA for the CDR3 is TGTGCCAGCCGCTCGGGGACAGGGGCCTACAATGAGCAGTTCTTC. Translation gives CASRSGTGAYNEQFF.

CDR3 region: CASSSLDYEQFF. The CDR3 DNA reads TGTGCCAGCAGCTCCCTAGATTATGAGCAGTTCTTC. The chain links TRBV7-9 to TRBJ2-1; D unclear. V gave up 4 bases and J gave up 8 bases, with 9 bases separating them. The CDR3 totals 12 residues. Germline CDR1 reads SEHNR; CDR2 reads FQNEAQ (reference sequence). The full variable domain, with the rest looked up from reference TRBV7-9 and TRBJ2-1, is DTGVSQNPRHKITKRGQNVTFRCDPISEHNRLYWYRQTLGQGPEFLTYFQNEAQLEKSRLLSDRFSAERPKGSFSTLEIQRTEQGDSAMYLCASSSLDYEQFFGPGTRLTVL.